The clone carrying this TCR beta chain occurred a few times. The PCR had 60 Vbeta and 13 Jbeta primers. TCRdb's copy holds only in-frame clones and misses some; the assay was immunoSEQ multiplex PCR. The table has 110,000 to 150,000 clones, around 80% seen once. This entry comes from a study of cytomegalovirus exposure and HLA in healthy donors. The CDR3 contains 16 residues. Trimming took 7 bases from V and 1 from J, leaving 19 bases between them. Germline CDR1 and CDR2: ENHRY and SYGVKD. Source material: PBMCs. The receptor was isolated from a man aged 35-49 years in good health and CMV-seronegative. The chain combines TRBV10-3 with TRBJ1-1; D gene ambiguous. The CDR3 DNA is TGTGCCATCACTGTATATCCGCAGGATACGAACACTGAAGCTTTCTTT. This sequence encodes CAITVYPQDTNTEAFF.